Reported below is one T cell receptor (beta chain). TCRdb's copy holds only in-frame clones and misses some; the assay was immunoSEQ multiplex PCR. The sample has 110,000 to 150,000 clones, 85% to 90% seen once. CDR1 is MNHNS, CDR2 SASEGT, per germline. J lost 4 bases, V lost 1 base, and 4 bases had no gene match. There are 14 residues in the CDR3. This sample stems from a study of blood T cell repertoires in COVID-19. The chain joins TRBV6-1 to TRBJ2-7, with 7 bases lining up with TRBD1. The sequence came from a woman in her sixties with active COVID-19. Input material: peripheral blood. This chain's CDR3 is CASSEGGGLYEQYF. The CDR3 bases are TGTGCCAGCAGTGAAGGAGGGGGCCTGTACGAGCAGTACTTC.